The sequence of this T cell receptor beta chain was determined in a study of T cell responses to AZD1222 COVID-19 vaccine. Study conclusions and caveats: Repertoires in all cases were sampled only once the peak T cell response had passed. After two AZD1222 doses, spike-specific TCR breadth and depth rose versus day 0. Clonal diversity was possibly underestimated, and white British individuals and females predominated among donors. Close to half of all spike-specific TCRs reportedly target regions of the variants that are unmutated.

Some clones are missing from TCRdb's copy, which holds only in-frame ones; the method was immunoSEQ multiplex PCR. The table has roughly 120,000 clones, about 82% seen once. Worth noting for this clone: Its antigen is not known.

The CDR3 sequence is 16 residues long. V lost 6 bases, J lost 5 bases, and 17 bases lay in between. Germline V gene data show CDR1 as MGHDK and CDR2 as SYGVNS. This rearrangement joins TRBV25-1 to TRBJ1-6; D gene ambiguous. This TCR was recovered from an adult who received the AZD1222 COVID-19 vaccine. This material consisted of peripheral blood, taken 28 days after the second AZD1222 dose. The CDR3 DNA follows: TGTGCCAGCAGCCCACTGGGAGCGTACGATAATTCACCCCTCCACTTT. Protein product: CASSPLGAYDNSPLHF.